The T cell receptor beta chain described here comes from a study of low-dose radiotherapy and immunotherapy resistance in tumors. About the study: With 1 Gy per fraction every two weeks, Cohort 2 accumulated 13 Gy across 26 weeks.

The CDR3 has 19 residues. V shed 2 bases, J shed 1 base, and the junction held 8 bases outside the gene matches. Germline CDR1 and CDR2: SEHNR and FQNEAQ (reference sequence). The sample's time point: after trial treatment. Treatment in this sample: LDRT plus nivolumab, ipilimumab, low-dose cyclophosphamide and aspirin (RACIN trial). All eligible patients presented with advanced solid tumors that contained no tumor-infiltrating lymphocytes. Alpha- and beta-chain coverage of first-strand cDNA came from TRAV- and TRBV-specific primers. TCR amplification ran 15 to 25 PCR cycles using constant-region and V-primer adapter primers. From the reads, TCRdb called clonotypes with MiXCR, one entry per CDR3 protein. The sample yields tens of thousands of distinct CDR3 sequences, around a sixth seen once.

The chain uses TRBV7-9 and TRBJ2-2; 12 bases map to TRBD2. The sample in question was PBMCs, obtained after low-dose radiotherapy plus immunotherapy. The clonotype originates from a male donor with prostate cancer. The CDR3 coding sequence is TGTGCCAGCAGCTTAAGTTGGACTAGCGGGATGGAGAACACCGGGGAGCTGTTTTTT. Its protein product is CASSLSWTSGMENTGELFF. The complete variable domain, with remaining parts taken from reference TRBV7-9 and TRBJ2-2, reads DTGVSQNPRHKITKRGQNVTFRCDPISEHNRLYWYRQTLGQGPEFLTYFQNEAQLEKSRLLSDRFSAERPKGSFSTLEIQRTEQGDSAMYLCASSLSWTSGMENTGELFFGEGSRLTVL.